The clone carrying this TCR beta chain was recorded a few times. Its antigen is unidentified. The CDR3 end falls 3 residues outside the read, so it is completed with the germline J gene. The CVID group had fewer than 19 females and 29 males, mean age around 40. Patients and controls were mostly of Caucasian heritage. Heparinized whole blood, roughly 5 to 8 ml, came from each donor. Clones were read by immunoSEQ multiplex PCR, and TCRdb kept only the in-frame ones, dropping some. The sample yields under 15,000 clones, without any singletons. This entry belongs to a study of T cell clonality in common variable immunodeficiency. Germline CDR1 LNHDA, CDR2 SQIVND (reference sequence). This CDR3 comprises 13 residues. Trimming took 4 bases from V and 4 from J; bases not matched to a gene: 2. Notes on the study in general: Common variable immunodeficiency TCR beta sequences reportedly had fewer deletions and N-nucleotide insertions. Links between repertoire features and CVID complications were heterogeneity-limited.

The sample taken for sequencing was peripheral blood mononuclear cells. The receptor comes from a human donor with common variable immunodeficiency. The rearrangement links TRBV19 to TRBJ1-2; 8 positions agree with TRBD1. The covered CDR3 bases are TGTGCCAGTAGTACGGGGACAGGCTATGGC. Its translation is CASSTGTGYG. The entire CDR3 protein reads CASSTGTGYGYTF.